Below, 4 T cell receptor beta chains from the same sample are listed, as sequenced in a study of PD-L1 blockade in urothelial cancer. Profiling relied on immunoSEQ multiplex PCR, and the TCRdb table lists in-frame clones only, not all of them. The data contain 70,000 to 75,000 clones, roughly 88% of them seen just once; the ten biggest clones take up approximately 4.5%. The time point here: pretreatment peripheral blood. Source: PBMCs, taken around atezolizumab (anti-PD-L1) treatment. The receptors here all came from a man in his 70s with urothelial cancer.

The rearrangement uses TRBV27 and TRBJ2-3; D not resolved. The CDR3 consists of 15 residues. The V and J ends lost 1 base and 0 bases respectively, with 8 bases between them. CDR1 and CDR2 (germline): MNHEY, SMNVEV (reference sequence). CDR3 sequence: CASSLFAPSTDTQYF. CDR3 sequence (DNA): TGTGCCAGCAGTTTATTTGCGCCGAGCACAGATACGCAGTATTTT.

The V gene is TRBV5-1, the J gene TRBJ1-1; 7 bases match TRBD1. Germline trimming cut 4 bases from V and 1 base from J; bases unmatched to any gene: 4. The germline gives CDR1 SGHRS, CDR2 YFSETQ. The CDR3 sequence is 14 residues long. The DNA for the CDR3 is TGCGCCAGCAGCCTGAGACAGGGGAACACTGAAGCTTTCTTT. Its protein is CASSLRQGNTEAFF.

This chain links TRBV29-1 with TRBJ1-5, with a weak D call TRBD1 (5 bases). This CDR3 is 14 amino acids long. CDR1 and CDR2 (germline): SQVTM, ANQGSEA. V dropped 4 bases and J dropped 0 bases, with 10 bases sitting between them. In DNA form, the CDR3 reads TGCAGCGTTGGGGGCGTTAGTAGCAATCAGCCCCAGCATTTT. Translating it yields CSVGGVSSNQPQHF.

The rearrangement joins TRBV12-5 to TRBJ1-1; 8 positions match TRBD1. Germline values: CDR1 LGHNT, CDR2 FRNRAP. The CDR3 totals 14 residues. The V gene end was trimmed by 2 bases and the J gene end by 6 bases; junction bases not matched to a gene: 5. The CDR3: CASGLRTGRAEAFF. The CDR3 DNA follows: TGTGCTAGTGGTTTGCGGACAGGGAGGGCTGAAGCTTTCTTT.